A selection of T cell receptor beta chains follows, all from one sample in a study of long-term antiretroviral therapy in people with HIV. The data were produced by immunoSEQ multiplex PCR, yet TCRdb's version contains in-frame clones alone and is incomplete. The data contain over 35,000 clones, 75% to 90% of them singletons. The sample consisted of unsorted PBMCs, taken just before starting antiretroviral therapy. Source of these receptors: a woman aged 18-29 years with HIV. CDR3s include the opening cysteine and the closing phenylalanine or tryptophan. A D gene is named only where the DNA matches it firmly. Clone size is given for some rows only: seen once, a few or many times, or a class if the clone is expanded.

d_call	v_call	j_call	cdr3_length	clone_size	cdr3_aa	cdr3_nt
TRBD2	TRBV11-2	TRBJ2-3	19	NA	CASSSRRESGRAKPDTQYF	TGTGCCAGCAGCTCACGGCGAGAAAGCGGGAGGGCCAAACCAGATACGCAGTATTTT
TRBD2	TRBV25-1	TRBJ2-1	15	NA	CASSVRGRAYNEQFF	TGTGCCAGCAGTGTGCGCGGGAGAGCCTACAATGAGCAGTTCTTC
NA	TRBV4-3	TRBJ2-1	16	NA	CASSQDVRGPINEQFF	TGCGCCAGCAGCCAAGATGTTCGAGGGCCGATCAATGAGCAGTTCTTC
NA	TRBV15	TRBJ1-5	17	few	CATSRDRNSISNQPQHF	TGTGCCACCAGCAGAGACCGGAATAGCATTAGCAATCAGCCCCAGCATTTT
NA	TRBV6-6	TRBJ2-5	14	NA	CASSSGGRQETQYF	TGTGCCAGCAGTTCGGGGGGCCGTCAAGAGACCCAGTACTTC
TRBD1	TRBV7-8	TRBJ2-7	16	NA	CASSQKWTGALYEQYF	TGTGCCAGCAGCCAAAAATGGACAGGGGCCCTCTACGAGCAGTACTTC
TRBD1	TRBV27	TRBJ2-7	15	NA	CASSPSGTGGDEQYF	TGTGCCAGCAGTCCATCCGGGACAGGGGGCGACGAGCAGTACTTC
NA	TRBV4-2	TRBJ2-7	14	once	CASSQDIDSYEQYF	TGTGCCAGCAGCCAAGATATCGATAGCTACGAGCAGTACTTC
TRBD2	TRBV9	TRBJ2-3	15	NA	CASSAGTSGTDTQYF	TGTGCCAGCAGCGCCGGGACTAGCGGCACAGATACGCAGTATTTT
TRBD1	TRBV5-8	TRBJ1-2	14	NA	CASTNQGAGQGYTF	TGTGCCAGCACCAACCAGGGGGCGGGCCAAGGCTACACCTTC
NA	TRBV19	TRBJ2-6	16	once	CASSIPKFSGANVLTF	TGTGCCAGTAGTATCCCCAAGTTCTCTGGGGCCAACGTCCTGACTTTC
NA	TRBV13	TRBJ1-5	15	NA	CASSRRGSSGQPQHF	TGTGCCAGCAGCCGGAGGGGTAGTAGCGGTCAGCCCCAGCATTTT
NA	TRBV27	TRBJ2-6	14	NA	CASGSVPGANVLTF	TGTGCCAGCGGCTCGGTCCCTGGGGCCAACGTCCTGACTTTC
TRBD1	TRBV5-4	TRBJ1-1	14	NA	CASSRGQGATEAFF	TGTGCCAGCAGCCGGGGACAGGGGGCAACTGAAGCTTTCTTT
NA	TRBV7-9	TRBJ1-3	15	few	CASSLVSSSGNTIYF	TGTGCCAGCAGCTTAGTGTCCAGTTCTGGAAACACCATATATTTT
TRBD2	TRBV5-1	TRBJ2-6	18	NA	CASSSGLAGVWGANVLTF	TGCGCCAGCAGCTCGGGACTAGCGGGAGTGTGGGGGGCCAACGTCCTGACTTTC
NA	TRBV9	TRBJ1-1	17	NA	CASSVGSLGAGPTEAFF	TGTGCCAGCAGCGTAGGTAGTTTGGGGGCAGGGCCCACTGAAGCTTTCTTT
TRBD2	TRBV19	TRBJ2-4	15	NA	CASSEGRVAKNIQYF	TGTGCCAGTAGTGAGGGGAGGGTAGCCAAAAACATTCAGTACTTC
TRBD1	TRBV7-9	TRBJ1-1	14	NA	CASRWGQTRTEAFF	TGTGCCAGCAGGTGGGGACAGACGAGAACTGAAGCTTTCTTT
TRBD2	TRBV6-1	TRBJ2-7	15	NA	CASSEDGSGSYEQYF	TGTGCCAGCAGTGAAGATGGTAGCGGGAGCTACGAGCAGTACTTC
NA	TRBV5-1	TRBJ2-5	15	once	CASSSPATPWETQYF	TGTGCCAGCAGCTCCCCCGCGACTCCGTGGGAGACCCAGTACTTC
NA	TRBV7-9	TRBJ1-5	12	NA	CASSLPDQPQHF	TGTGCCAGCAGCTTACCCGATCAGCCCCAGCATTTT
TRBD1	TRBV5-1	TRBJ1-1	14	NA	CASSTRQGDTEAFF	TGCGCCAGCAGCACCCGACAGGGAGACACTGAAGCTTTCTTT